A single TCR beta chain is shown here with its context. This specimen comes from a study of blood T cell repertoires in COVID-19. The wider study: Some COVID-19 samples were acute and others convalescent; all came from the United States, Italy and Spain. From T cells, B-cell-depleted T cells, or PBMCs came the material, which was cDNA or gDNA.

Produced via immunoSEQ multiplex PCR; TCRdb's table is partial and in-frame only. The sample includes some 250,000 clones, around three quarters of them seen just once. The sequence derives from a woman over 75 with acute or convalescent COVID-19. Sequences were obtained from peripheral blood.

The CDR3 DNA sequence: TGTGCCAGCAGCTTAGTAGTATCCACCTCGCGGTACTTC. Amino acids: CASSLVVSTSRYF. The J gene is TRBJ2-7, the V gene TRBV7-4; the D is unclear. V was pared by 1 base and J by 12 bases, with 16 bases between. Germline V CDR1 and CDR2: SGHVT, SQSDAQ. The CDR3 length is 13 residues.